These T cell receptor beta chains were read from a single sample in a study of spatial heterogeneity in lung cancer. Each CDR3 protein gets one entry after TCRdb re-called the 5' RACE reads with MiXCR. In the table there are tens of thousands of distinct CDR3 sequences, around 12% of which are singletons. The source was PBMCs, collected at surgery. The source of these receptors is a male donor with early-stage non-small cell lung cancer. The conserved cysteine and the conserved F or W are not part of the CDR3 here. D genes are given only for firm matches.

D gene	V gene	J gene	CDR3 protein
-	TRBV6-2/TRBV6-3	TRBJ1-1	ASSRYLMNTEAF
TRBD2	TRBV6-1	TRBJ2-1	ASRRRVSGGEDEQF
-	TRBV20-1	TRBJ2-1	SVSLVSYNEQF
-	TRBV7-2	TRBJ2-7	ASSEGGYEQY
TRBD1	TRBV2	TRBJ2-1	ASPAYPGQGLDKQF
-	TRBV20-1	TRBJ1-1	SARDPEGHTEAF
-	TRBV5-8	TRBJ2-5	ASSLILQETQY
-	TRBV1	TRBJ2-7	TSSQGTRKTHEQY
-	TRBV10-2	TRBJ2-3	ASSESGGQGSDTQY
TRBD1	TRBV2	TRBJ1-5	ASNNRGQPQH
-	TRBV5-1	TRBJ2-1	ASNPAGGFYNEQF
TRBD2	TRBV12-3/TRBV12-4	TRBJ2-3	ASRGLAGITDTQY
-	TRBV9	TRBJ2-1	ASSPRLASYNEQF
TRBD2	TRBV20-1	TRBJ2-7	ACVGAGSSYEQY
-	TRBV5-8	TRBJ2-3	ASSFQAGSTDTQY
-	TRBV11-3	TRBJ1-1	ASSLGANTEAF
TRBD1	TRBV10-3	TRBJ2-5	ALSGTGAQETQY
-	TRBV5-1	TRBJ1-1	ASRDGTEAF
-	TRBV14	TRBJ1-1	ASSQGGDWAEAF
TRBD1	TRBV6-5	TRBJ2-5	ASSQGTGTSSETQY
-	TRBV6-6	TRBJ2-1	ASSYLVIGDNEQF
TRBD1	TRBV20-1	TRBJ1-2	SAVEGDSTYGYT
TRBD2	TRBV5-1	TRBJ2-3	ASSLRNSGSTDTQY
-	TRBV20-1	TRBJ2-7	SARARAEQY
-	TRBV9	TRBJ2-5	ASARQQGLQETQY
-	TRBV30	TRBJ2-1	AWSPTENEQF
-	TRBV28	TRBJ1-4	ASSSTENEKLF
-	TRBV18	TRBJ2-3	ASSPEGPDTQY
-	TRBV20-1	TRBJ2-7	SASQGKDEQY
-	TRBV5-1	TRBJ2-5	ASSLGGPTGETQY
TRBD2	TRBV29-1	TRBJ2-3	SVEGGTGIGNTQY
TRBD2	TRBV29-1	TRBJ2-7	SVVDLAGGEQY
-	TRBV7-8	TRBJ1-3	ASSKGVSSGNTIY
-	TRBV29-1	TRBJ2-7	SVVRSPGEQY
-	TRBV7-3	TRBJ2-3	ASSQGGRGDTQY
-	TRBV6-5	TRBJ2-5	ASSYSSQGQETQY
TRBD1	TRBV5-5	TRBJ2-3	ASSQKPPPGQGTDTQY
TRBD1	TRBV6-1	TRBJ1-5	ASSEGQGGPQH
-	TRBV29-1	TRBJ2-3	SLRDGGTDTQY
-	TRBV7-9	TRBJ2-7	ASSTDTSYEQY
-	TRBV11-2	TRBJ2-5	ASSSRDRETQY
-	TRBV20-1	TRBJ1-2	SAAEGGVNYGYT
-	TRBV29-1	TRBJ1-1	SGGLNTEAF
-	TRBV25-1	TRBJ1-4	ASSERRGHTTNEKLF
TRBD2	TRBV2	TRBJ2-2	ASSVTSGSIGELF
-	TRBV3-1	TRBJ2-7	ASSQDSSEQY
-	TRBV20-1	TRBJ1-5	SASTLTGNSNQPQH
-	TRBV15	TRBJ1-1	ATSRDRSLNTEAF
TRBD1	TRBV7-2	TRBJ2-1	VSSPRTGKNEQF
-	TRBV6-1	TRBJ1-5	ASSEGLGNQPQH
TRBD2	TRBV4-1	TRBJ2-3	ASSQTSGASYVTQY
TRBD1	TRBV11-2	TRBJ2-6	ASSLNRGIGSWANVLT
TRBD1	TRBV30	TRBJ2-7	AWRDRAYEQY
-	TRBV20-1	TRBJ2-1	SARVHNEQF